The present TCR beta chain was sequenced within a study of T cell repertoires in cytomegalovirus infection (dated 2019 in TCRdb). Regarding the complete study: Because public TCR beta signatures pointed to carriage of CMV infection together with the matching HLA type, the HLA type of each donor mattered for the analysis. The study at large found these results: In both this cohort and an independent approximately 400-donor cohort, the cumulative frequency of public TCR beta family members distinguished carriers of CMV infection plus the relevant HLA type. In the ex vivo response, HLA-C-restricted CMV-specific TCR beta clonotypes were dominant, and in two of eight donors the single most frequent clonotype came from this HLA-C-restricted group.

The run used an Illumina HiSeq 1500. The public reads were reprocessed in TCRdb via fastp at Q25 and MiXCR, keeping in-frame beta chains. Each entry merges the rows of one CDR3 protein and shows their most common DNA and genes. The sample has about 450,000 distinct CDR3 sequences on record, roughly 30% of them singletons. In total, the top ten clones hold roughly an eighth of the sample. Comments on this clonotype: There is no known antigen for this receptor. Base qualities are not provided; no much larger clone lies one nucleotide away.

After removal of 4 bases from V and 6 bases from J, the junction retains 5 bases not matched to a gene. CDR1 and CDR2 are drawn from the germline V gene: MDHEN, SYDVKM. CDR3 length: 14 amino acids, cysteine to phenylalanine. Just CDR3 DNA is preserved here, 42 bases in frame from base 1. The sample consisted of PBMCs. The chain uses TRBV28 and TRBJ1-5; 8 bases in the middle match TRBD1. The receptor's source is a human donor in good health (CMV status not recorded). Some clones in this sample may be carry-over from other donors' samples. CDR3 sequence: CASSSPGGGQPQHF. The DNA is as follows: TGTGCCAGCAGTTCCCCAGGGGGCGGTCAGCCCCAGCATTTT.